The 30 T cell receptor beta chains below come from one sample, sequenced in a study of graft-versus-host responses after intestinal transplantation. Their antigen targets remain unknown. The method was immunoSEQ multiplex PCR; TCRdb's version includes in-frame clones alone and lacks a portion of them. This table holds about 70,000 clones, nearly 90% found once. The sample in question was unstimulated CD8+ T cells sorted from spleen or lymph node cells, obtained before transplant. The receptors come from a human donor who was the organ donor for an intestinal transplant.

V and J are TRBV27 and TRBJ1-6; the match to TRBD1 covers 10 bases. The CDR3 sequence is 15 residues long. V trimming: 5 bases; J trimming: 9 bases; junction bases outside the gene matches: 7. Germline values: CDR1 MNHEY, CDR2 SMNVEV (reference sequence). Here the CDR3 reads CASSNIRDRGSPLHF. CDR3 sequence (DNA): TGTGCCAGCAGTAACATCCGGGACAGGGGTTCACCCCTCCACTTT.

This clone was seen more than once but under ten times. The rearrangement uses TRBV28 and TRBJ1-2, with 8 positions matching TRBD1. The trim removed 6 bases at V and 7 bases at J, leaving 13 bases unmatched. CDR1 is MDHEN, CDR2 SYDVKM, per germline. This CDR3 has 15 amino acids. CDR3 region: CASSLVRTGKAGYTF. The CDR3, as DNA: TGTGCCAGCAGCCTAGTCAGGACAGGGAAAGCTGGCTACACCTTC.

This chain joins TRBV9 and TRBJ1-2, with a tentative D call TRBD1 (6 bases). The CDR3 runs to 14 residues. V was clipped by 3 bases and J by 2 bases, with 11 bases between them. Germline lookup yields CDR1 SGDLS and CDR2 YYNGEE. CDR3 amino acids: CASSARTANYGYTF. The CDR3 coding sequence is TGTGCCAGCAGCGCTCGGACAGCCAACTATGGCTACACCTTC.

This clone appeared a single time. The V and J genes are TRBV29-1 and TRBJ2-3, with TRBD1 matching over 9 bases. CDR1 and CDR2 from the germline V gene are SQVTM and ANQGSEA. This CDR3 is 11 amino acids long. With V trimmed by 4 bases and J by 14 bases, 7 bases remained unmatched. CDR3 nucleotide sequence: TGCAGCGTTGTCTTAGGACAGGGGCCGTATTTT. Protein: CSVVLGQGPYF.

The chain is built from TRBV4-1 and TRBJ1-1, with TRBD1 as a possible D gene (5 bases). Trimming cost V 4 bases and J 7 bases, with 7 bases left between them. This CDR3 comprises 11 residues. Looked up from germline, CDR1 is MGHRA and CDR2 is YSYEKL. The CDR3 region has the DNA TGCGCCAGCAGCCCCGGGGGTGAAGCTTTCTTT. It codes for CASSPGGEAFF.

The rearrangement links TRBV5-1 to TRBJ1-1; D might be TRBD1 (5 bases). The CDR3 covers 13 residues. Germline assignment: CDR1 SGHRS and CDR2 YFSETQ. V lost 5 bases and J 6 bases, leaving 14 bases between the germline ends. CDR3 protein: CASSPGGVPEAFF. Here the CDR3 DNA reads TGCGCCAGCAGTCCGGGGGGGGTCCCTGAAGCTTTCTTT.

This sequence joins TRBV5-4 and TRBJ1-6, with TRBD1 matching 10 bases. The CDR3 contains 15 residues. V shed 3 bases and J 7 bases; nucleotides not matched to a gene: 4. Germline CDR1 SGHNT, CDR2 YYREEE (reference sequence). In nucleotides, the CDR3 is TGTGCCAGCAGCTCGGGGACAGGGGAAAATTCACCCCTCCACTTT. Translating gives CASSSGTGENSPLHF.

The chain is built from TRBV14 and TRBJ1-5; 8 bases fit TRBD1. This CDR3 is built from 18 residues. CDR1 and CDR2 from the germline V gene are SGHDN and FVKESK. V shed 3 bases, J shed 2 bases, and the junction held 12 bases outside the gene matches. CDR3 coding DNA: TGTGCCAGCAGCCAGGACAGGGAGCGGCTACGTGGCAATCAGCCCCAGCATTTT. Protein: CASSQDRERLRGNQPQHF.

The V and J genes are TRBV28 and TRBJ1-5; maybe TRBD1 (5 bases). The V end was cut by 7 bases, the J end by 9 bases, with 19 bases between. CDR3 length: 14 residues. The germline V gene has CDR1 MDHEN and CDR2 SYDVKM. CDR3 DNA: TGTGCCAGCATAAAAATGGGGCCTATTACGCCCCAGCATTTT. Translation gives CASIKMGPITPQHF.

This chain connects TRBV2 to TRBJ1-6, with 9 bases aligning to TRBD1. CDR1 SNHLY and CDR2 FYNNEI come from the germline V gene. The CDR3 loop spans 17 amino acids. The V gene end was trimmed by 4 bases and the J gene end by 13 bases; junction bases not matched to a gene: 17. The DNA for the CDR3 is TGTGCCAGCAGTGTCGTGAGGGACAGGGCACCGATAACCCCCCTCCACTTT. Protein sequence: CASSVVRDRAPITPLHF.

The chain's CDR3 is CASSMTGGMDGYTF. The CDR3 DNA reads as TGTGCCAGCAGTATGACAGGGGGTATGGATGGCTACACCTTC. V is TRBV27 and J is TRBJ1-2; 9 bases fit TRBD1. V was clipped by 5 bases and J by 6 bases; unmatched bases: 7. The germline V gene has CDR1 MNHEY and CDR2 SMNVEV (reference sequence). The CDR3 totals 14 residues.

The J gene is TRBJ1-2, the V gene TRBV27; 10 bases are shared with TRBD1. This CDR3 region has 17 residues. Germline CDR1 reads MNHEY; CDR2 reads SMNVEV (reference sequence). V shed 5 bases, J shed 3 bases, and the junction held 12 bases outside the gene matches. CDR3 in DNA: TGTGCCAGCAGTCAATTAGGACAGGGGGGAGTTTACTATGGCTACACCTTC. It codes for CASSQLGQGGVYYGYTF.

V and J are TRBV7-6 and TRBJ1-4, with a tentative D call TRBD1 (5 bases). Germline V gives CDR1 SGHVS, CDR2 FNYEAQ. The germline V and J ends were trimmed by 1 base and 6 bases, with 18 bases remaining between them. The CDR3 extends over 17 amino acids. In DNA, the CDR3 is TGTGCCAGCAGCTTAGGGGTGTCCGGGGGACTTGATGAAAAACTGTTTTTT. Amino acid sequence: CASSLGVSGGLDEKLFF.

The V and J genes are TRBV19 and TRBJ1-1; D perhaps matches TRBD1 (6 bases). V was cut by 7 bases and J by 2 bases, with 11 bases left in between. Germline CDR1 LNHDA, CDR2 SQIVND (reference sequence). This CDR3 spans 13 amino acids. The CDR3 reads CASNQGINTEAFF. The CDR3 DNA reads TGTGCCAGTAATCAGGGGATAAACACTGAAGCTTTCTTT.

The V call is TRBV13, the J call TRBJ2-7; D not resolved. CDR1 PRHDT and CDR2 FYEKMQ come from the germline V gene (reference sequence). This CDR3 has 11 residues. V was pared by 5 bases and J by 3 bases, with 5 bases between. The CDR3 nucleotides read TGTGCCAGCAGCCCATACTACGAGCAGTACGTC. This gives the protein CASSPYYEQYV.

This sequence joins TRBV29-1 and TRBJ1-3; no firm D call. The germline gives CDR1 SQVTM, CDR2 ANQGSEA. V lost 7 bases and J 0 bases, leaving 13 bases between the germline ends. The CDR3 covers 14 residues. The CDR3 here is CSASGPTSGNTIYF. In DNA, the CDR3 is TGCAGCGCCAGCGGACCCACCTCTGGAAACACCATATATTTT.

CDR3 nucleotides: TGTGCCAGCAGCTTCTCGGGGGGCGATTCACCCCTCCACTTT. Protein: CASSFSGGDSPLHF. The V and J genes are TRBV5-4 and TRBJ1-6, with D possibly matching TRBD1 (6 bases). The CDR3 runs 14 residues. From germline, CDR1 is SGHNT and CDR2 YYREEE (reference sequence). V gave up 2 bases and J gave up 8 bases, with 11 bases separating them.

The J gene is TRBJ2-2, the V gene TRBV9; 7 nucleotides agree with TRBD1. Germline V CDR1 and CDR2: SGDLS, YYNGEE. The CDR3 spans 13 residues. V lost 6 bases and J lost 6; bases outside the gene matches: 5. CDR3 loop: CASTEGAAGELFF. CDR3 bases: TGTGCCAGCACCGAGGGGGCGGCCGGGGAGCTGTTTTTT.

The rearrangement links TRBV21-1 to TRBJ2-3; the D call in the table, TRBD2, was not verified against the DNA. TRBV21-1 is a known pseudogene. The CDR3 runs to 17 residues. The CDR3 DNA is TGTGCCAGCAGCAAAGATTCGTCGCAGGGAGGGACAGATACGCAGTATTTT. It translates to CASSKDSSQGGTDTQYF.

The CDR3: CSVEVGAGVLTFF. The CDR3 region has the DNA TGCAGCGTTGAAGTAGGGGCAGGAGTCTTAACTTTCTTT. The rearrangement uses TRBV29-1 and TRBJ1-1, with D perhaps TRBD1 (5 bases). The CDR3 sequence is 13 residues long. The V gene lost 1 base and the J gene lost 12 bases, with 18 bases spanning the gap. Germline loops: CDR1 SQVTM, CDR2 ANQGSEA.

The V and J genes are TRBV6-5 and TRBJ1-1; D call uncertain. The CDR3 is 14 residues long. The germline gives CDR1 MNHEY, CDR2 SVGAGI. The ends were cut back, 1 base at V and 3 bases at J, with 9 bases in the middle. The CDR3 region has the DNA TGTGCCAGCAGTTACTTGCGCGGGGACACTGAAGCTTTCTTT. Translating gives CASSYLRGDTEAFF.

The genes are TRBV19 and TRBJ2-5, with TRBD1 matching over 8 bases. Germline trimming cut 5 bases from V and 2 bases from J; bases unmatched to any gene: 4. The CDR3 runs to 14 residues. Germline CDR1 reads LNHDA; CDR2 reads SQIVND (reference sequence). Written as DNA, the CDR3 is TGTGCCAGTAGTTTGCGACAGGGGCAAGAGACCCAGTACTTC. Translation gives CASSLRQGQETQYF.

The rearrangement uses TRBV9 and TRBJ2-3; 9 bases line up with TRBD2. The CDR3 is 15 residues long. Trimming removed 3 bases from V and 0 bases from J; junction bases left unmatched: 2. Germline assignment: CDR1 SGDLS and CDR2 YYNGEE. CDR3 in DNA: TGTGCCAGCAGCGGAGGGACTAGCAGCACAGATACGCAGTATTTT. The encoded protein is CASSGGTSSTDTQYF.

The rearrangement uses TRBV6-6 and TRBJ2-1, with 8 bases matching TRBD1. The V gene's germline CDR1 is MNHNY and CDR2 SVGAGI (reference sequence). CDR3 length: 12 residues. The J segment lost 12 bases and the V segment lost 8 bases, leaving 9 bases of the junction unmatched. The CDR3 reads CASGPDRVVQFF. The CDR3 DNA sequence: TGTGCCAGCGGGCCGGACAGGGTGGTGCAGTTCTTC.

The rearrangement joins TRBV5-6 to TRBJ2-5; 9 bases line up with TRBD1. This CDR3 contains 14 residues. The V and J ends lost 10 bases and 5 bases, in that order; junction bases with no gene match: 12. Germline V gene sequence: CDR1 SGHDT, CDR2 YYEEEE. The CDR3 sequence is CAGGQGPLEETQYF. The CDR3 DNA reads TGTGCCGGCGGACAGGGGCCTTTGGAGGAGACCCAGTACTTC.

The V and J genes are TRBV2 and TRBJ2-3; the match to TRBD2 covers 8 bases. V dropped 3 bases and J dropped 0; count of bases not matched to a gene: 11. Germline values: CDR1 SNHLY, CDR2 FYNNEI. This CDR3 is 18 amino acids long. CDR3 loop: CASSDGGGREDSTDTQYF. The CDR3 nucleotides read TGTGCCAGCAGTGATGGCGGGGGGCGGGAGGATAGCACAGATACGCAGTATTTT.

The chain carries TRBV27 and TRBJ2-1; tentatively, D is TRBD2 (6 bases). Germline CDR1 MNHEY, CDR2 SMNVEV (reference sequence). The CDR3 has 15 residues. V gave up 2 bases and J gave up 6 bases, with 14 bases separating them. The CDR3 loop reads CASSLGGALFNEQFF. Here the CDR3 DNA reads TGTGCCAGCAGTTTAGGAGGGGCCCTATTCAATGAGCAGTTCTTC.

This chain connects TRBV5-5 to TRBJ2-7, with 13 bases fitting TRBD2. The CDR3 covers 15 residues. V lost 3 bases to trimming and J lost 1 base; unmatched junction nucleotides: 1. Germline CDR1 reads SGHKS; CDR2 reads YYEKEE (reference sequence). DNA for the CDR3: TGTGCCAGCAGCTGGGGACTAGCGGGGTCCTACGAGCAGTACGTC. Amino acids: CASSWGLAGSYEQYV.

J is TRBJ2-3 and V is TRBV4-2, with D tentatively TRBD2 (6 bases). CDR3 length equals 16 residues. Trimming took 1 base from V and 5 from J, leaving 16 bases between them. Germline CDR1 reads LGHNA; CDR2 reads YNFKEQ. This CDR3 reads CASSQGDSGAGDTQYF. DNA of the CDR3: TGTGCCAGCAGCCAAGGGGACTCCGGGGCAGGAGATACGCAGTATTTT.

The chain couples TRBV14 to TRBJ1-2; D gene ambiguous. V dropped 6 bases and J dropped 3 bases, with 14 bases sitting between them. Germline CDR1 SGHDN, CDR2 FVKESK. This CDR3 is built from 14 residues. This CDR3 reads CASRASGDYYGYTF. DNA for the CDR3: TGTGCCAGCAGGGCCAGCGGGGATTACTATGGCTACACCTTC.